The 9 T cell receptor beta chains below come from one sample, sequenced in a study of T cell repertoires in cytomegalovirus infection. The antigens these receptors bind are not known. TCRdb reprocessed the reads via MiXCR and lists one record per CDR3 protein. The top ten hold approximately 14% of the sample, which has approximately 770,000 distinct CDR3 sequences, under 35% seen once. The material sequenced was cultured CD8+ T cells from PBMCs, taken from culture after CMV antigen stimulation. The receptors originated from a human donor in good health (CMV status not recorded). Some clones in this sample may be carry-over from other donors' samples.

At least ten counts were recorded for this clonotype. The CDR3 sequence is CASTGTLNTEAFF. CDR3 DNA sequence: TGTGCCAGTACCGGGACTTTGAACACTGAAGCTTTCTTT. This sequence joins TRBV7-9 and TRBJ1-1; possibly TRBD1 for D (5 bases). V dropped 9 bases and J dropped 0 bases, with 11 bases sitting between them. CDR1 and CDR2 from the germline V gene are SEHNR and FQNEAQ (reference sequence). This CDR3 comprises 13 residues.

This CDR3 is CASSYSILMDGQETQYF. Written as DNA, the CDR3 is TGTGCCAGCAGTTACTCGATACTCATGGACGGTCAAGAGACCCAGTACTTC. J is TRBJ2-5 and V is TRBV6-8, with unresolved D. CDR3 length: 17 amino acids. Germline V CDR1 and CDR2: MNHGY, SAAAGT. V lost 0 bases and J 2 bases, leaving 16 bases between the germline ends.

V gene TRBV15 combines with J gene TRBJ2-3; unclear D gene. With 4 bases removed from V and 0 bases from J, the gap between germline ends came to 11 bases. Germline V gene lookup returns CDR1 LNHNV and CDR2 YYDKDF (reference sequence). This CDR3 has 15 residues. DNA of the CDR3: TGTGCCACCAGCAAAGGAAGATCTAGCACAGATACGCAGTATTTT. It encodes CATSKGRSSTDTQYF.

This clonotype was observed at least ten times. The chain is built from TRBV7-8 and TRBJ2-7, with D possibly matching TRBD2 (5 bases). The CDR3 extends over 14 amino acids. The V gene lost 4 bases and the J gene lost 5 bases, with 15 bases spanning the gap. CDR1 is SGHVS, CDR2 FQNEAQ, per germline. The CDR3 is CASSSRRGLDEQYV. CDR3 DNA sequence: TGTGCCAGCAGCTCCCGCCGGGGTCTAGACGAGCAGTACGTC.

This sequence joins TRBV2 and TRBJ2-1, with 7 bases fitting TRBD1. The CDR3 is 15 amino acids. Germline lookup yields CDR1 SNHLY and CDR2 FYNNEI. The trim removed 4 bases at V and 4 bases at J, leaving 7 bases unmatched. The CDR3 bases are TGTGCCAGCAGTGGGCCGGGACAGCAATACAATGAGCAGTTCTTC. Protein sequence: CASSGPGQQYNEQFF. The whole variable domain, filled in from reference TRBV2 and TRBJ2-1, reads EPEVTQTPSHQVTQMGQEVILRCVPISNHLYFYWYRQILGQKVEFLVSFYNNEISEKSEIFDDQFSVERPDGSNFTLKIRSTKLEDSAMYFCASSGPGQQYNEQFFGPGTRLTVL.

This clonotype was seen a few times. The J gene is TRBJ2-2, the V gene TRBV6-5; 8 bases are a match to TRBD2. J gave up 1 base and V 4 bases, and 8 bases lay outside the gene matches. CDR1 is MNHEY and CDR2 is SVGAGI in the germline V gene. The CDR3 is 17 amino acids. This CDR3 reads CASSSSAGGQNTGELFF. Here the CDR3 DNA reads TGTGCCAGCAGTTCGTCGGCGGGGGGCCAGAACACCGGGGAGCTGTTTTTT.

This chain's CDR3 is CASSMMTSGKADTQYF. The CDR3 DNA reads TGTGCCAGCAGTATGATGACTAGCGGGAAGGCAGATACGCAGTATTTT. The rearrangement joins TRBV2 to TRBJ2-3; 11 nucleotides match TRBD2. Germline CDR1 is SNHLY and CDR2 is FYNNEI. The CDR3 sequence is 16 residues long. V lost 5 bases to trimming and J lost 4 bases; unmatched junction nucleotides: 8. Using reference TRBV2 and TRBJ2-3 for the parts outside the CDR3, the full variable domain is EPEVTQTPSHQVTQMGQEVILRCVPISNHLYFYWYRQILGQKVEFLVSFYNNEISEKSEIFDDQFSVERPDGSNFTLKIRSTKLEDSAMYFCASSMMTSGKADTQYFGPGTRLTVL.

This clonotype appeared a few times. V usage is TRBV7-6 and J usage is TRBJ2-7; no definite D call. From germline, CDR1 is SGHVS and CDR2 FNYEAQ. The CDR3 contains 15 residues. Trimming pared 2 bases from V and 4 bases from J, leaving 15 bases between. The CDR3 reads CASSLSSGRWYEQYV. In DNA form, the CDR3 reads TGTGCCAGCAGCTTATCATCGGGTCGGTGGTACGAGCAGTACGTC.

This clonotype was observed a few times. Germline is not matched at one junction end, which may reflect a read error. The rearrangement links TRBV7-7 to TRBJ2-5, with D perhaps matching TRBD1 or TRBD2 (5 bases each). CDR1 is SSHAT, CDR2 FNYEAQ, per germline (reference sequence). The CDR3 extends over 14 amino acids. CDR3 sequence reads: CASSLGWGQETQYF. The CDR3 DNA follows: TGTGCTAGCAGCTTAGGGTGGGGGCAAGAGACCCAGTACTTC.